The clone carrying this T cell receptor beta chain was picked up one time. Antigen: not known. With a J-beta primer mix and a sample-barcoded 5' primer, a second PCR ran roughly 6 to 11 cycles. TCRdb processed the 5' RACE reads anew with MiXCR; each CDR3 protein has one entry. This sample has approximately 690,000 distinct CDR3 sequences; roughly 43% occur once, and the top ten carry around 30%. V lost 6 bases and J lost 7, with 15 bases in between. There are 12 residues in the CDR3. Germline V gives CDR1 SQVTM, CDR2 ANQGSEA. These data belong to a study of blood T cells in healthy people across ages. Study in general: Template switching caught about one barcoded beta molecule for each two T cells.

Study findings and constraints: Estimates of diversity drawn from one million T cells were considered underestimates. Samples with more naive T cells showed higher observed beta diversity.

Sequences were obtained from blood. This receptor was taken from a man aged 80 or over in good health. The J gene is TRBJ1-2, the V gene TRBV29-1; D perhaps matches TRBD1 (5 bases). CDR3 sequence reads: CSVGDGNLGYTF. CDR3 bases: TGCAGCGTGGGGGACGGCAACCTTGGCTACACCTTC.